The clone carrying this T cell receptor beta chain was seen ten or more times. Its antigen is unidentified. This entry is derived from a study of cytomegalovirus exposure and HLA in healthy donors. The V and J ends lost 8 bases and 1 base respectively, with 11 bases between them. In germline, CDR1 is MNHNY, CDR2 SVGAGI (reference sequence). There are 13 residues in the CDR3. General study points: Reports credit the classifier with highly specific, highly sensitive diagnosis of cytomegalovirus status.

The PCR had 60 Vbeta and 13 Jbeta primers. Profiled with immunoSEQ multiplex PCR; TCRdb holds only in-frame clones, not every one. The profile shows approximately 110,000 clones, roughly 82% of them singletons. The donors, nominally healthy at sampling, likely had unrecorded immune exposures. Sequenced: PBMCs. The source of this sequence is a woman aged 35 to 49 in good health and CMV-seropositive. The gene calls are TRBV6-6 and TRBJ1-1; D is perhaps TRBD1 (5 bases). CDR3: CASRQRSNTEAFF. The CDR3 DNA reads as TGTGCCAGCCGACAGCGTTCGAACACTGAAGCTTTCTTT.